These 23 T cell receptor beta chains came from one sample sequenced in a study of shared clonotypes between healthy human individuals. Naive CD8 populations comprised CD45RO-negative cells positively selected for CCR7, excluding terminally differentiated effector memory CD45RA+ cells. TCRdb's table, derived via immunoSEQ multiplex PCR, lists solely in-frame clones and lacks some. Found here are millions of clones, roughly 95% of them singletons; the top ten hold roughly 1.1%. Sequenced: naive CD8+ T cells sorted from blood. The receptors come from a man aged 18-30 years in good health.

The CDR3 here is CASSQDGEGLYNEQFF. The CDR3 DNA reads as TGCGCCAGCAGCCAAGATGGGGAGGGACTGTACAATGAGCAGTTCTTC. J is TRBJ2-1 and V is TRBV4-1; 7 positions agree with TRBD2. Germline V gene data show CDR1 as MGHRA and CDR2 as YSYEKL. The CDR3 extends over 16 amino acids. V lost 0 bases and J lost 4; bases outside the gene matches: 6.

This clone occurred a few times. V and J are TRBV4-3 and TRBJ2-7, with 8 bases aligning to TRBD2. Germline CDR1 LGHNA, CDR2 YSLEER. The J segment lost 3 bases and the V segment lost 0 bases, leaving 13 bases of the junction unmatched. There are 18 residues in the CDR3. The CDR3 loop reads CASSQDLPWREDLYEQYF. For the CDR3, the DNA is TGCGCCAGCAGCCAAGATCTCCCTTGGCGGGAGGATCTCTACGAGCAGTACTTC.

V gene TRBV7-9 combines with J gene TRBJ1-6; 7 bases line up with TRBD1. This CDR3 has 16 residues. Germline values: CDR1 SEHNR, CDR2 FQNEAQ (reference sequence). Trimming removed 3 bases from V and 7 bases from J; junction bases left unmatched: 9. CDR3 bases: TGTGCCAGCAGCTTTGCTCTACCGGGACAGAATTCACCCCTCCACTTT. Protein product: CASSFALPGQNSPLHF.

The V gene is TRBV7-9, the J gene TRBJ2-5; 7 positions agree with TRBD1. J gave up 2 bases and V 5 bases, and 8 bases lay outside the gene matches. The CDR3 extends over 15 amino acids. The V gene's germline CDR1 is SEHNR and CDR2 FQNEAQ (reference sequence). CDR3: CASSLTPGGQETQYF. The CDR3 DNA is TGTGCCAGCAGCCTAACTCCAGGGGGTCAAGAGACCCAGTACTTC.

J is TRBJ2-5 and V is TRBV7-9, with 14 bases lining up with TRBD2. This CDR3 is built from 16 residues. The germline V gene encodes CDR1 SEHNR and CDR2 FQNEAQ (reference sequence). Trimming at V came to 5 bases and at J to 4 bases, leaving 6 bases not matched to a gene. CDR3 region: CASSIGTSGSGETQYF. CDR3 in DNA: TGTGCCAGCAGCATCGGGACTAGCGGGAGCGGAGAGACCCAGTACTTC.

The V gene is TRBV27, the J gene TRBJ2-5, with a possible D match to TRBD1 (6 bases). From germline, CDR1 is MNHEY and CDR2 SMNVEV (reference sequence). The CDR3 covers 15 residues. The ends were cut back, 4 bases at V and 0 bases at J, with 12 bases in the middle. CDR3 loop: CASSSFGQYQETQYF. In DNA, the CDR3 is TGTGCCAGCAGTTCGTTCGGACAGTACCAAGAGACCCAGTACTTC.

V is TRBV11-2 and J is TRBJ2-1; 9 bases fit TRBD2. This CDR3 is built from 15 residues. Germline CDR1 SGHAT, CDR2 FQNNGV. Trimming cost V 5 bases and J 9 bases; bases outside gene matches: 11. This chain's CDR3 is CASSPLGGRAPEQFF. The DNA for the CDR3 is TGTGCCAGCAGCCCCCTTGGCGGGAGGGCCCCTGAGCAGTTCTTC.

The V call is TRBV7-9, the J call TRBJ2-5; 7 nucleotides line up with TRBD2. CDR3 length equals 14 residues. Looked up from germline, CDR1 is SEHNR and CDR2 is FQNEAQ (reference sequence). Trimming cost V 1 base and J 4 bases; bases outside gene matches: 3. For the CDR3, the DNA is TGTGCCAGCAGCTTAGAGCGGGGTATAGAGACCCAGTACTTC. Translation gives CASSLERGIETQYF.

As for this clone: The junction departs from germline at one end; a sequencing error may be responsible. V usage is TRBV4-1 and J usage is TRBJ2-7; D may be TRBD2 (6 bases). The CDR3 consists of 15 residues. CDR1 MGHRA and CDR2 YSYEKL come from the germline V gene. The CDR3 loop reads CASRQGPGGSYEQYF. In DNA, the CDR3 is TGCGCCAGCAGACAAGGCCCCGGGGGCTCCTACGAGCAGTACTTC.

The chain recombines TRBV4-1 with TRBJ2-3; no definite D call. V was clipped by 1 base and J by 3 bases, with 11 bases between them. The V gene's germline CDR1 is MGHRA and CDR2 YSYEKL. This CDR3 comprises 15 residues. CDR3 sequence reads: CASSQAVAGTDTQYF. Here the CDR3 DNA reads TGCGCCAGCAGCCAAGCGGTGGCAGGAACAGATACGCAGTATTTT.

This clone has just a few counts. Other DNA sequences within the sample encode an identical CDR3. CDR3 nucleotide sequence: TGTGCCAGCAGCTTACAGGGGGCCTACGAGCAGTACTTC. It codes for CASSLQGAYEQYF. The chain is built from TRBV7-6 and TRBJ2-7, with 7 nucleotides matching TRBD1. J gave up 2 bases and V 2 bases, and 0 bases lay outside the gene matches. Germline V CDR1 and CDR2: SGHVS, FNYEAQ. There are 13 residues in the CDR3.

V gene TRBV4-1 combines with J gene TRBJ2-7; no clear D gene. Trimming took off 1 base at V and 6 bases at J, with 13 bases between the two ends. The CDR3 contains 14 residues. CDR1 MGHRA and CDR2 YSYEKL come from the germline V gene. This chain's CDR3 is CASSQVSDPAEQYF. CDR3 DNA sequence: TGCGCCAGCAGCCAAGTGTCGGACCCCGCCGAGCAGTACTTC.

A remark on this clone: Other DNA sequences in this specimen translate into the identical CDR3. V and J are TRBV7-6 and TRBJ2-7; D is unresolved. This CDR3 is 13 amino acids long. V lost 2 bases and J lost 1, with 6 bases in between. Germline V gene data show CDR1 as SGHVS and CDR2 as FNYEAQ. For the CDR3, the DNA is TGTGCCAGCAGCTTAAGCAGTTCCTACGAGCAGTACTTC. Protein sequence: CASSLSSSYEQYF.

The V call is TRBV5-1, the J call TRBJ2-7, with a possible D match to TRBD1 (6 bases). CDR3 length: 15 residues. The V and J ends lost 2 bases and 1 base respectively, with 13 bases between them. The germline V gene encodes CDR1 SGHRS and CDR2 YFSETQ. This chain's CDR3 is CASSFHLDSSYEQYF. CDR3 DNA sequence: TGCGCCAGCAGCTTCCATTTGGACAGTTCCTACGAGCAGTACTTC.

The chain couples TRBV27 to TRBJ2-6, with D uncertain. The V gene lost 2 bases and the J gene lost 0 bases, with 8 bases spanning the gap. The CDR3 sequence is 16 residues long. Germline CDR1 and CDR2: MNHEY and SMNVEV (reference sequence). CDR3 loop: CASSLTPGSGANVLTF. CDR3 nucleotides: TGTGCCAGCAGTTTAACACCGGGCTCTGGGGCCAACGTCCTGACTTTC.

On this clone itself: A single base separates this from a much larger clone, so it may be a read error. Distinct nucleotide sequences in the sample also encode this CDR3. This chain joins TRBV7-3 and TRBJ1-1; D not certain. The CDR3 contains 13 residues. Germline lookup yields CDR1 SGHTA and CDR2 FQGTGA. Trimming left V 2 bases short and J 1 base short, with 5 bases between. DNA of the CDR3: TGTGCCAGCAGCTTAGAGGGGAACACTGAAGCTTTCTTT. Its protein is CASSLEGNTEAFF.

J is TRBJ2-2 and V is TRBV7-8, with no clear D. There are 15 residues in the CDR3. V lost 1 base to trimming and J lost 5 bases, with 11 bases between them. Germline V gene sequence: CDR1 SGHVS, CDR2 FQNEAQ. Here the CDR3 reads CASSLGPSGTGELFF. For the CDR3, the DNA is TGTGCCAGCAGCTTAGGGCCCTCTGGAACCGGGGAGCTGTTTTTT. The full variable domain, completed using reference TRBV7-8 and TRBJ2-2, is GAGVSQSPRYKVAKRGQDVALRCDPISGHVSLFWYQQALGQGPEFLTYFQNEAQLDKSGLPSDRFFAERPEGSVSTLKIQRTQQEDSAVYLCASSLGPSGTGELFFGEGSRLTVL.

Details on this clone: This CDR3 is also generated by other DNA sequences in the sample. The chain has TRBV7-6 and TRBJ2-7; D may be TRBD1 (5 bases). The germline CDR1 and CDR2 sequences are SGHVS and FNYEAQ. This CDR3 is 13 amino acids long. Trimming took 1 base from V and 3 from J, leaving 7 bases between them. The CDR3 here is CASSLGGNYEQYF. The CDR3 bases are TGTGCCAGCAGCTTAGGGGGCAACTACGAGCAGTACTTC.

The chain recombines TRBV10-3 with TRBJ1-2; D may be TRBD1 (6 bases). V lost 0 bases and J 8 bases, leaving 13 bases between the germline ends. Germline-derived CDR1 and CDR2 are ENHRY and SYGVKD. The CDR3 extends over 14 amino acids. CDR3: CAISESKAGDGYTF. CDR3 DNA: TGTGCCATCAGTGAGTCTAAGGCAGGGGACGGCTACACCTTC.

The chain carries TRBV27 and TRBJ1-4; D gene ambiguous. V was shortened by 1 base and J by 5 bases, with 5 bases between the two germline ends. There are 13 residues in the CDR3. Germline V lookup: CDR1 MNHEY, CDR2 SMNVEV (reference sequence). CDR3 protein: CASSLYQNEKLFF. The DNA of the CDR3 is TGTGCCAGCAGTTTATATCAGAATGAAAAACTGTTTTTT.

The CDR3, as DNA: TGTGCCAGCAGCTTAGATTGGGGCCCCGAGCAGTACTTC. Its translation: CASSLDWGPEQYF. The chain recombines TRBV11-2 with TRBJ2-7; D possibly corresponds to TRBD1 (5 bases). V was trimmed by 0 bases and J by 6 bases, leaving 9 bases between them. The germline V gene has CDR1 SGHAT and CDR2 FQNNGV. CDR3 length: 13 residues.

This sequence joins TRBV7-9 and TRBJ2-7, with TRBD2 as a possible D gene (6 bases). CDR3 length: 14 amino acids. Germline V lookup: CDR1 SEHNR, CDR2 FQNEAQ (reference sequence). With 5 bases removed from V and 3 bases from J, the gap between germline ends came to 14 bases. CDR3 sequence reads: CASSASMGGYEQYF. CDR3 DNA sequence: TGTGCCAGCAGCGCCTCAATGGGAGGCTACGAGCAGTACTTC.

V and J are TRBV5-4 and TRBJ2-7; 8 bases align to TRBD2. This CDR3 is built from 15 residues. V lost 4 bases, J lost 6 bases, and 12 bases stayed unmatched. Germline CDR1 reads SGHNT; CDR2 reads YYREEE (reference sequence). CDR3 sequence (DNA): TGTGCCAGCAGCCCTGGGACTAGTGTAGGCGCCGAGCAGTACTTC. This encodes CASSPGTSVGAEQYF.